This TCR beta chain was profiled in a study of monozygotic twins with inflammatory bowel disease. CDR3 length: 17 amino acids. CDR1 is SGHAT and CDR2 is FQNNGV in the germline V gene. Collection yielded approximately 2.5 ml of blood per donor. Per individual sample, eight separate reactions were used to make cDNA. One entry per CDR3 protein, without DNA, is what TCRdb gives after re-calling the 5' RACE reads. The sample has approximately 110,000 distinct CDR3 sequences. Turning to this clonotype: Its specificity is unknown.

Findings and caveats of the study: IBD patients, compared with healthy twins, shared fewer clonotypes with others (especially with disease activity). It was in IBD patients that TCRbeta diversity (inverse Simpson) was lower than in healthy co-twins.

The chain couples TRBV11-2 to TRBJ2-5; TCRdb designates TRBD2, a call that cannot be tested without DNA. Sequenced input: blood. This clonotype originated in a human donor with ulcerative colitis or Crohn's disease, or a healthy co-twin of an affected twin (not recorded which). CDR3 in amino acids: CASSRVPGLAGLETQYF.